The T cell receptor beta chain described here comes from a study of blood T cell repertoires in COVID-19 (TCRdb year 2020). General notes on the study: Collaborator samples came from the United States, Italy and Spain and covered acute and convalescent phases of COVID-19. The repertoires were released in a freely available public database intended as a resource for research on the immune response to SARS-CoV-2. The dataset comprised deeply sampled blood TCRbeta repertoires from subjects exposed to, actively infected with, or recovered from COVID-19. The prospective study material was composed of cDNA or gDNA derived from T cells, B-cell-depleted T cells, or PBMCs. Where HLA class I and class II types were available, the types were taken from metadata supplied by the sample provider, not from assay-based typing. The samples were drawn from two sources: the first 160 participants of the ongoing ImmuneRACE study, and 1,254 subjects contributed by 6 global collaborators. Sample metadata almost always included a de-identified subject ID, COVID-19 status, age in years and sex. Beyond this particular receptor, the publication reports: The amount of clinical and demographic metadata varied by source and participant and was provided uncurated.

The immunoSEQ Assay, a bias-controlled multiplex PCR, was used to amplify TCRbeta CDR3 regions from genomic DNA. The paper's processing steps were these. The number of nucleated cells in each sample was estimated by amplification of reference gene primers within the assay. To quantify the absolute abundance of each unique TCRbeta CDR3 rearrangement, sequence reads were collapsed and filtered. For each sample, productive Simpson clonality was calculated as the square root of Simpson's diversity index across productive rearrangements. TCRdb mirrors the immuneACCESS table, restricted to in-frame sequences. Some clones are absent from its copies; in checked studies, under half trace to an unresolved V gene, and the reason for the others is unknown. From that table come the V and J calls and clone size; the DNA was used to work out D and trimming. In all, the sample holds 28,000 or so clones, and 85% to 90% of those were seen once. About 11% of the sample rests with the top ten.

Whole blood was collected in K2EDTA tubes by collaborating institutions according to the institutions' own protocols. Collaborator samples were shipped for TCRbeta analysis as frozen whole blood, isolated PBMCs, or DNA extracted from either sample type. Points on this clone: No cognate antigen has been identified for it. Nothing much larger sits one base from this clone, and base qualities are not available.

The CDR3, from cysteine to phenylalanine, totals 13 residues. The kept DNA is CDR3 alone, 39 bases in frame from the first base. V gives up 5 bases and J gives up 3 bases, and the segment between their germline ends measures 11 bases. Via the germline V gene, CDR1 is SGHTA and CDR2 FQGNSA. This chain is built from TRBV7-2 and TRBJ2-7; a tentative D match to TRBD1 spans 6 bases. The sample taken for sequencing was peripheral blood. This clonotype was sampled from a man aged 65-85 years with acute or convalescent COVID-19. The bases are TGTGCCAGCAGCCCTGAACAGGGCTACGAGCAGTACTTC. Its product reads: CASSPEQGYEQYF.